Given below is one TCR beta chain in context. Its antigen remains unknown. The data were taken from a study of response to subunit inactivated influenza vaccine. Study-wide results and limits: After each seasonal influenza vaccination, few new T cells are recruited, the authors suggested.

The germline CDR1 and CDR2 sequences are MRHNA and SNTAGT. The CDR3 is 13 amino acids. The junction had 3 bases not matched to a gene; V was cut back by 3 bases and J by 5 bases. MiXCR was run by TCRdb on the RT-PCR reads, yielding one entry per CDR3 protein. Of 590,000 or so distinct CDR3 sequences in the sample, 14% were seen once. The sequence was obtained from a man aged 50 to 60 who received an inactivated influenza vaccine. The chain employs TRBV6-4 and TRBJ2-5; 7 bases map to TRBD2. This sample comprised PBMCs from blood, obtained 14 to 15 days before vaccination. The CDR3 DNA reads as TGTGCCAGCAGTGAAGTGGGAGGGGAGACCCAGTACTTC. It translates to CASSEVGGETQYF.